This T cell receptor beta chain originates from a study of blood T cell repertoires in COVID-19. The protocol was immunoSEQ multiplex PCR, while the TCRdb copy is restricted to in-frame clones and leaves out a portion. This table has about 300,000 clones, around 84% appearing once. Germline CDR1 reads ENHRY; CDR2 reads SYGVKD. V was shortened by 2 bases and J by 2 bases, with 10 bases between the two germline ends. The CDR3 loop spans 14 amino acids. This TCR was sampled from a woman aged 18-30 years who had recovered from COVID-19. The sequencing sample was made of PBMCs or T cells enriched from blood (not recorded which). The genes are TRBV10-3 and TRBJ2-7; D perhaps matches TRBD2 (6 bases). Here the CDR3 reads CAISERDSTYEQYF. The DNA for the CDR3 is TGTGCCATCAGTGAGAGGGACTCCACCTACGAGCAGTACTTC.